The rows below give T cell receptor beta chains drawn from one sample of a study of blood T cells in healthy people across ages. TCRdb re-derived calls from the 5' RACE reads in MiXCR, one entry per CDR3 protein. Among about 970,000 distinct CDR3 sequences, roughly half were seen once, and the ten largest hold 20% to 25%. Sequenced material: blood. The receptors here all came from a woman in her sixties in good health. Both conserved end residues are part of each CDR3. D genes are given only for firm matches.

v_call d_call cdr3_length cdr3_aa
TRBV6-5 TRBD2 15 CASSLASGILDEQFF
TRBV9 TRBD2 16 CASSGLPGLGADTQYF
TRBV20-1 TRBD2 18 CSACRGAGMGLRGNEQFF
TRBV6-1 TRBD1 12 CASRTGSYGYTF
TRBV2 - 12 CASTSEAKRQYF
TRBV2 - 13 CASGRGFLEKLFF
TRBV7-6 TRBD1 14 CASSFPGTGQTQYF
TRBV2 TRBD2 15 CASSEWGTGGNEQFF
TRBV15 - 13 CATTNPFNYGYTF
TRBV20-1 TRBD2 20 CSATTGEGLAGISAYNEQFF
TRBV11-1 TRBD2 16 CAGSSRLAGGPYEQYF
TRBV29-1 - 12 CSVQGGEETQYF
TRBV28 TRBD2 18 CASSFIAREAASTDTQYF
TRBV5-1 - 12 CTSKGGKDEQFF
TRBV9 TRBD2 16 CASGGRISGRAGEQFF
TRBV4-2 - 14 CASSQAGGQETQYF
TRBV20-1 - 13 CSAREAGRYEQYF
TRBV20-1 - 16 CSARIPTRESYNEQFF
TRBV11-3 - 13 CASSRQETYEQYF
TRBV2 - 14 CASSERQGVQPQHF
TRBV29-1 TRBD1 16 CSVEDGDRGIGETQYF
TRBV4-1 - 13 CASSQLRKETQYF
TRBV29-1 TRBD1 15 CSVDGRGPWDTEAFF